The 31 T cell receptor beta chains reported below all come from one sample, sequenced in a study of OX40 agonist ivuxolimab in advanced cancers. Receptors were amplified or captured by the immunoSEQ multiplex PCR assay. TCRdb limited this immuneACCESS table to in-frame rearrangements with V and J called. A share of clones is missing; checked studies link under half to unresolved V genes, and the rest is unexplained. This sample gives 75,000 to 85,000 clones in total; around 87% of them show up just once. The ten largest clones add up to less than 0.25% of the sample. The source was CD4+ or CD8+ T cells sorted from blood, collected in a trial of the OX40 agonist ivuxolimab. These TCRs come from an adult with an advanced solid tumor such as melanoma, head and neck, liver or kidney cancer.

The J gene is TRBJ2-3, the V gene TRBV6-6; possibly TRBD1 for D (6 bases). Germline CDR1 MNHNY, CDR2 SVGAGI (reference sequence). Trimming took 0 bases from V and 3 from J, leaving 7 bases between them. The CDR3 consists of 14 residues. In nucleotides, the CDR3 is TGTGCCAGCAGTTACTCTAGGGGGACAGATACGCAGTATTTT. This encodes CASSYSRGTDTQYF.

The chain is built from TRBV7-3 and TRBJ1-1; D remains unclear. This CDR3 is built from 15 residues. The germline V and J ends were trimmed by 2 bases and 2 bases, with 12 bases remaining between them. CDR1 SGHTA and CDR2 FQGTGA come from the germline V gene. The CDR3 reads CASSLEQVKNTEAFF. The CDR3 nucleotides read TGTGCCAGCAGCTTAGAGCAGGTAAAAAACACTGAAGCTTTCTTT.

This rearrangement joins TRBV7-6 to TRBJ2-5; no clear D. Trimming took off 2 bases at V and 2 bases at J, with 9 bases between the two ends. Germline CDR1 and CDR2: SGHVS and FNYEAQ. The CDR3 covers 14 residues. The CDR3: CASSLLGTQETQYF. In DNA form, the CDR3 reads TGTGCCAGCAGCTTATTAGGCACTCAAGAGACCCAGTACTTC. Full variable domain (missing parts from reference TRBV7-6 and TRBJ2-5): GAGVSQSPRYKVTKRGQDVALRCDPISGHVSLYWYRQALGQGPEFLTYFNYEAQQDKSGLPNDRFSAERPEGSISTLTIQRTEQRDSAMYRCASSLLGTQETQYFGPGTRLLVL.

V gene TRBV11-2 combines with J gene TRBJ1-3; D is possibly TRBD1 (5 bases). CDR1 and CDR2 from the germline V gene are SGHAT and FQNNGV. Trimming pared 0 bases from V and 7 bases from J, leaving 7 bases between. This CDR3 is built from 13 residues. The CDR3 sequence: CASSLEGANTIYF. The DNA of the CDR3 is TGTGCCAGCAGCTTAGAAGGGGCGAACACCATATATTTT.

The J gene is TRBJ1-2, the V gene TRBV10-3, with TRBD1 matching over 7 bases. Germline V gene data show CDR1 as ENHRY and CDR2 as SYGVKD. This CDR3 comprises 15 residues. V shed 3 bases and J 4 bases; nucleotides not matched to a gene: 8. The chain's CDR3 is CAISDRQGSRYGYTF. CDR3 nucleotide sequence: TGTGCCATCAGTGATCGACAGGGAAGTCGCTATGGCTACACCTTC.

V gene TRBV5-8 combines with J gene TRBJ1-4; maybe TRBD1 (5 bases). The V gene's germline CDR1 is SGHTS and CDR2 YDEGEE. The ends were cut back, 1 base at V and 7 bases at J, with 14 bases in the middle. The CDR3 is 15 residues long. Written as DNA, the CDR3 is TGTGCCAGCAGCTTGCAGGGTGGGTTGGGTGAAAAACTGTTTTTT. Translated: CASSLQGGLGEKLFF.

The genes are TRBV11-3 and TRBJ2-1; D unclear. The ends were cut back, 4 bases at V and 7 bases at J, with 11 bases in the middle. Germline V CDR1 and CDR2: SGHNT, YENEEA. The length of the CDR3 is 13 residues. The CDR3 DNA reads TGTGCCAGCAGCTCCCGGAAAGAGAATGAGCAGTTCTTC. It specifies CASSSRKENEQFF.

CDR3 protein: CASSPQGLAGPFTDTQYF. CDR3 coding DNA: TGTGCCAGCTCACCCCAGGGACTAGCGGGCCCATTCACAGATACGCAGTATTTT. V gene TRBV18 combines with J gene TRBJ2-3; TRBD2 matches at 12 bases. The germline V gene has CDR1 KGHSH and CDR2 LQKENI. This CDR3 is built from 18 residues. With 3 bases clipped from V and 2 bases from J, the junction kept 9 bases outside the gene matches.

The chain links TRBV7-9 to TRBJ1-4; weak D call: TRBD1 (6 bases). The CDR3 is 14 residues long. From germline, CDR1 is SEHNR and CDR2 FQNEAQ (reference sequence). V was clipped by 9 bases and J by 5 bases, with 16 bases between them. The DNA for the CDR3 is TGTGCCAGTAAGGGGGGGGCACCCAATGAAAAACTGTTTTTT. This translates into CASKGGAPNEKLFF.

This sequence joins TRBV11-2 and TRBJ2-1, with TRBD2 matching 8 bases. The CDR3 loop spans 15 amino acids. Germline V CDR1 and CDR2: SGHAT, FQNNGV. V gave up 3 bases and J gave up 8 bases; unmatched junction bases: 9. The CDR3 DNA is TGTGCCAGCAGCTTCGTGAGCGGGAGTAGGGATGAGCAGTTCTTC. Its protein product is CASSFVSGSRDEQFF.

The rearrangement links TRBV29-1 to TRBJ2-7, with 13 bases fitting TRBD2. The V gene end was trimmed by 6 bases and the J gene end by 9 bases; junction bases not matched to a gene: 11. CDR3 length equals 14 residues. The germline V gene has CDR1 SQVTM and CDR2 ANQGSEA. CDR3 region: CSVMGLAGHFGQYF. CDR3 bases: TGCAGCGTGATGGGACTAGCGGGGCATTTCGGGCAGTACTTC.

This sequence joins TRBV19 and TRBJ2-7; a possible D gene is TRBD1 (6 bases). The length of the CDR3 is 14 residues. Germline CDR1 reads LNHDA; CDR2 reads SQIVND (reference sequence). Trimming left V 8 bases short and J 0 bases short, with 14 bases between. Here the CDR3 DNA reads TGTGCCAGTCCAGGGGCAGGGCCCTCCTACGAGCAGTACTTC. It translates to CASPGAGPSYEQYF. The variable domain in full, completed from reference TRBV19 and TRBJ2-7, reads DGGITQSPKYLFRKEGQNVTLSCEQNLNHDAMYWYRQDPGQGLRLIYYSQIVNDFQKGDIAEGYSVSREKKESFPLTVTSAQKNPTAFYLCASPGAGPSYEQYFGPGTRLTVT.

The chain is built from TRBV28 and TRBJ2-7; 9 nucleotides agree with TRBD2. CDR3 length: 15 residues. The V gene end was trimmed by 6 bases and the J gene end by 6 bases; junction bases not matched to a gene: 12. Germline CDR1 is MDHEN and CDR2 is SYDVKM. The CDR3 DNA follows: TGTGCCAGCAGGGAACCGGGGAAAGCGGGAGGCGAGCAGTACTTC. It codes for CASREPGKAGGEQYF.

V is TRBV7-9 and J is TRBJ2-3; D uncertain. Germline CDR1 and CDR2: SEHNR and FQNEAQ (reference sequence). With 2 bases removed from V and 2 bases from J, the gap between germline ends came to 8 bases. The CDR3 totals 14 residues. The CDR3 DNA sequence: TGTGCCAGCAGCTTATCGGCGGCCACAGATACGCAGTATTTT. This gives the protein CASSLSAATDTQYF.

The CDR3, as DNA: TGTGCCAGCAGTTTGGGGAGAGGCACTGAAGCTTTCTTT. Its translation: CASSLGRGTEAFF. The chain carries TRBV28 and TRBJ1-1; D remains ambiguous. V was clipped by 3 bases and J by 4 bases, with 9 bases between them. CDR1 and CDR2 from the germline V gene are MDHEN and SYDVKM. CDR3 length: 13 residues.

The chain couples TRBV4-1 to TRBJ1-2, with a weak D call TRBD1 (5 bases). Trimming pared 0 bases from V and 1 base from J, leaving 6 bases between. The CDR3 has 14 amino acids. Germline-derived CDR1 and CDR2 are MGHRA and YSYEKL. DNA of the CDR3: TGCGCCAGCAGCCAAGACAGGGTTAACTATGGCTACACCTTC. Protein sequence: CASSQDRVNYGYTF.

This chain uses TRBV5-6 with TRBJ1-2; 7 bases are a match to TRBD1. The length of the CDR3 is 15 residues. Trimming took 4 bases from V and 8 from J; bases not matched to a gene: 14. The germline V gene has CDR1 SGHDT and CDR2 YYEEEE. The CDR3: CASSMENTGGQGYTF. The CDR3 region has the DNA TGTGCCAGCAGCATGGAAAATACGGGGGGACAGGGCTACACCTTC.

This chain uses TRBV18 with TRBJ1-5; the match to TRBD1 covers 9 bases. The trim removed 6 bases at V and 0 bases at J, leaving 9 bases unmatched. Germline-derived CDR1 and CDR2 are KGHSH and LQKENI. The CDR3 has 17 amino acids. In DNA, the CDR3 is TGTGCCAGCTCCCGAGGGACAGGGAGCGTTAGCAATCAGCCCCAGCATTTT. Amino acids: CASSRGTGSVSNQPQHF.

This clone was found a few times. This sample includes further DNA sequences coding for the same CDR3. This chain uses TRBV10-3 with TRBJ2-3, with TRBD2 matching 12 bases. Germline V gives CDR1 ENHRY, CDR2 SYGVKD. V was pared by 4 bases and J by 3 bases, with 2 bases of the junction left unmatched. The CDR3 loop spans 15 amino acids. The CDR3 sequence is CAISGTSGGTDTQYF. The CDR3 DNA follows: TGTGCCATCAGTGGTACTAGCGGGGGGACAGATACGCAGTATTTT.

The chain joins TRBV19 to TRBJ1-5; tentative D call: TRBD1 (6 bases). This CDR3 comprises 16 residues. CDR1 is LNHDA, CDR2 SQIVND, per germline (reference sequence). The V and J ends lost 1 base and 2 bases respectively, with 12 bases between them. CDR3 sequence reads: CASSIGSGAGNQPQHF. Here the CDR3 DNA reads TGTGCCAGTAGTATAGGATCAGGGGCCGGCAATCAGCCCCAGCATTTT.

The chain combines TRBV18 with TRBJ1-2; perhaps TRBD1 as D (6 bases). Trimming shortened V by 6 bases and J by 5 bases, and 7 bases separated the two germline ends. The CDR3 is 11 residues long. CDR1 KGHSH and CDR2 LQKENI come from the germline V gene. DNA of the CDR3: TGTGCCAGCTCGGACAGATATGGCTACACCTTC. Protein sequence: CASSDRYGYTF. Supplemented by reference TRBV18 and TRBJ1-2, the full variable domain reads NAGVMQNPRHLVRRRGQEARLRCSPMKGHSHVYWYRQLPEEGLKFMVYLQKENIIDESGMPKERFSAEFPKEGPSILRIQQVVRGDSAAYFCASSDRYGYTFGSGTRLTVV.

This chain links TRBV7-9 with TRBJ1-1; D is ambiguous. The CDR3 totals 14 residues. Per germline, CDR1 SEHNR and CDR2 FQNEAQ (reference sequence). The V and J ends lost 1 base and 7 bases respectively, with 13 bases between them. The CDR3 loop is CASSLVTLQGEAFF. CDR3 nucleotides: TGTGCCAGCAGCTTAGTTACTTTGCAAGGTGAAGCTTTCTTT.

The CDR3 DNA follows: TGTGCCAACCTAGCGGGACACACCGGGGAGCTGTTTTTT. The encoded protein is CANLAGHTGELFF. J is TRBJ2-2 and V is TRBV2, with TRBD2 identical over 9 bases. Germline assignment: CDR1 SNHLY and CDR2 FYNNEI. This CDR3 is built from 13 residues. With V trimmed by 10 bases and J by 3 bases, 3 bases remained unmatched.

This chain connects TRBV7-9 to TRBJ2-2; 11 bases match TRBD2. The CDR3 has 17 amino acids. Germline lookup yields CDR1 SEHNR and CDR2 FQNEAQ (reference sequence). V was clipped by 5 bases and J by 3 bases; unmatched bases: 8. CDR3 coding DNA: TGTGCCAGCAGCCGAAAGGGACTAGCGGTGGACACCGGGGAGCTGTTTTTT. This codes for CASSRKGLAVDTGELFF.

The J gene is TRBJ1-2, the V gene TRBV19; a weak D match, TRBD1 (6 bases). The CDR3 extends over 15 amino acids. CDR1 and CDR2 (germline): LNHDA, SQIVND (reference sequence). V gave up 4 bases and J gave up 3 bases, with 15 bases separating them. The CDR3 reads CASSRTTGTYYGYTF. The CDR3 nucleotides are TGTGCCAGTAGTAGGACGACCGGGACATACTATGGCTACACCTTC. Using reference TRBV19 and TRBJ1-2 for the parts outside the CDR3, the full variable domain is DGGITQSPKYLFRKEGQNVTLSCEQNLNHDAMYWYRQDPGQGLRLIYYSQIVNDFQKGDIAEGYSVSREKKESFPLTVTSAQKNPTAFYLCASSRTTGTYYGYTFGSGTRLTVV.

The sample holds one count of this clone. CDR3 amino acids: CASRRLAGVTGELFF. The DNA for the CDR3 is TGCGCCAGCAGAAGACTAGCGGGAGTTACCGGGGAGCTGTTTTTT. This chain uses TRBV10-2 with TRBJ2-2, with TRBD2 identical over 12 bases. There are 15 residues in the CDR3. The germline V gene encodes CDR1 WSHSY and CDR2 SAAADI. V shed 6 bases, J shed 5 bases, and the junction held 4 bases outside the gene matches.

The J gene is TRBJ2-7, the V gene TRBV5-5; maybe TRBD1 (6 bases). CDR3 length: 14 residues. Germline CDR1 reads SGHKS; CDR2 reads YYEKEE (reference sequence). Trimming stripped 5 bases from V and 4 bases from J, with 16 bases between. CDR3 DNA: TGTGCCAGCAGTCAGGACAGCCGGAGTTACGAGCAGTACTTC. It translates to CASSQDSRSYEQYF. Combining the CDR3 with reference TRBV5-5 and TRBJ2-7 gives the whole variable domain DAGVTQSPTHLIKTRGQQVTLRCSPISGHKSVSWYQQVLGQGPQFIFQYYEKEERGRGNFPDRFSARQFPNYSSELNVNALLLGDSALYLCASSQDSRSYEQYFGPGTRLTVT.

This chain joins TRBV27 and TRBJ2-5; possibly TRBD1 for D (7 bases). The last part of the DNA fits TRBJ2-7 better; the J call may be wrong. Per the germline V gene, CDR1 is MNHEY and CDR2 is SMNVEV (reference sequence). CDR3 length: 14 residues. This CDR3 reads CASSQQGTFYEQYF. CDR3 in DNA: TGTGCCAGCAGTCAACAGGGGACTTTCTACGAGCAGTACTTC.

This chain joins TRBV4-3 and TRBJ2-6; D gene unclear. The CDR3 runs to 17 residues. V was clipped by 5 bases and J by 1 base, with 15 bases between them. Germline CDR1 LGHNA, CDR2 YSLEER. CDR3 region: CASSTEKPSSGANVLTF. The DNA for the CDR3 is TGCGCCAGCAGCACAGAAAAACCATCATCTGGGGCCAACGTCCTGACTTTC.

The chain carries TRBV19 and TRBJ1-2; D perhaps matches TRBD1 (6 bases). Germline CDR1 LNHDA, CDR2 SQIVND (reference sequence). The V gene lost 9 bases and the J gene lost 1 base, with 12 bases spanning the gap. CDR3 length: 13 amino acids. The CDR3 region has the DNA TGTGCCAGCCGCCGGACAGTTAACTATGGCTACACCTTC. Amino acids: CASRRTVNYGYTF.

V usage is TRBV19 and J usage is TRBJ1-1; D unclear. V was shortened by 4 bases and J by 1 base, with 7 bases between the two germline ends. The CDR3 contains 13 residues. Per germline, CDR1 LNHDA and CDR2 SQIVND (reference sequence). The CDR3 nucleotides read TGTGCCAGTAGTACGAGCCGGAACACTGAAGCTTTCTTT. Encoded protein: CASSTSRNTEAFF.